This T cell receptor beta chain was obtained from a study of T cells after posttransplantation cyclophosphamide. Study-level findings and limits: Donor-recipient repertoire similarity was low at 1-2 months, rising over year one.

The CDR3 extends over 13 amino acids. The V gene lost 7 bases and the J gene lost 4 bases, with 11 bases spanning the gap. In germline, CDR1 is MNHNY, CDR2 SVGAGI (reference sequence). Data came from immunoSEQ multiplex PCR; TCRdb stores just in-frame clones and leaves some out. The sample includes around 20,000 clones, less than 85% seen only once; the top ten take under 10%. As for this clone: Its matching antigen is unknown.

The sample consisted of memory CD4+ T cells sorted from blood. The genes are TRBV6-6 and TRBJ1-5; D is undetermined. The TCR sequence derives from a man aged 30 to 39 in good health and a related stem cell transplant donor. Here the CDR3 DNA reads TGTGCCAGCACCCTCGGGGTAAATCAGCCCCAGCATTTT. This sequence encodes CASTLGVNQPQHF.